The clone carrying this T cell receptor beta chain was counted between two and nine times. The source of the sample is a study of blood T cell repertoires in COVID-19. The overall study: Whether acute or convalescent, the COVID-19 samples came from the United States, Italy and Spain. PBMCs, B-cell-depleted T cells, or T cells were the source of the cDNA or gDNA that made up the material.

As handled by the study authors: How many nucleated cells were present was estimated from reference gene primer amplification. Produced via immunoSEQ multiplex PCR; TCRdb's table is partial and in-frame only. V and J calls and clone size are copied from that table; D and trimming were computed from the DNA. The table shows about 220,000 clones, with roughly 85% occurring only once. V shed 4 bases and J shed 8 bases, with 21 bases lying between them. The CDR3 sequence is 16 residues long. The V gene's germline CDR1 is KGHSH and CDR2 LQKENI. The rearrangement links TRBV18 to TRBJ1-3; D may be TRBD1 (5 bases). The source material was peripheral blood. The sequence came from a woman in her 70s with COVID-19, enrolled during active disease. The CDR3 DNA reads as TGTGCCAGCTCACTCAGCGGGGCTGCCACGGGGGACACCATATATTTT. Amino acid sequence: CASSLSGAATGDTIYF.